These 18 T cell receptor beta chains were all obtained from the same sample, sequenced in a study of tumor-infiltrating lymphocytes in primary liver carcinoma. TCR beta cDNA came from approximately 490 ng total RNA, primed with a constant-region primer. Libraries for TCR beta were built through three nested multiplex PCR rounds, which together made up a slightly modified ARM-PCR procedure. In the first two PCR rounds, TRBV1-TRBV30 forward primers were paired with a C-beta reverse primer, and each round lasted roughly 10 cycles. One entry per CDR3 protein, called by TCRdb with MiXCR from the multiplex PCR reads. The table includes fewer than 50,000 distinct CDR3 sequences, more than 70% detected once. Co-extraction of both nucleic acids (RNA and DNA) used roughly 18-32 mg of unsorted bulk tissue. Sequenced: tumor-adjacent normal liver tissue. These receptors came from a woman aged 25 to 39 with primary liver carcinoma and hepatitis B virus infection.

The J gene is TRBJ2-7, the V gene TRBV7-9, with a weak D call TRBD1 (6 bases). The V and J ends lost 6 bases and 4 bases respectively, with 25 bases between them. The germline CDR1 and CDR2 sequences are SEHNR and FQNEAQ (reference sequence). The CDR3 runs 17 residues. This CDR3 is CASSSEVPGHGRYEQYF. DNA of the CDR3: TGTGCCAGCAGTTCAGAAGTTCCGGGACATGGGCGGTACGAGCAGTACTTC. Drawing the rest from reference TRBV7-9 and TRBJ2-7, the complete variable domain is DTGVSQNPRHKITKRGQNVTFRCDPISEHNRLYWYRQTLGQGPEFLTYFQNEAQLEKSRLLSDRFSAERPKGSFSTLEIQRTEQGDSAMYLCASSSEVPGHGRYEQYFGPGTRLTVT.

Turning to this clonotype: The CDR3 does not close with the conserved phenylalanine or tryptophan, likely indicating a read error. No DNA is shown, since the ends of the CDR3 on it are uncertain; the CDR3 is the one TCRdb lists. This chain connects TRBV11-2 to TRBJ1-3; the table's D call, TRBD1, has no DNA check behind it. The CDR3 region is 11 residues in length, termini included. Germline CDR1 reads SGHAT; CDR2 reads FQNNGV. The CDR3 here is CARSPGTALYS.

This clonotype occurred many times. The conserved phenylalanine or tryptophan normally closing the CDR3 is absent here, so this likely arose from a read error. The rearrangement uses TRBV10-2 and TRBJ2-7, with 8 bases identical to TRBD2. The CDR3 is 14 amino acids. J was trimmed by 3 bases and V by 4 bases; bases with no gene match: 5. Germline CDR1 is WSHSY and CDR2 is SAAADI. The CDR3 is CASSASGSNYEQYL. CDR3 bases: TGCGCCAGCAGTGCGAGCGGGAGTAACTACGAGCAGTACCTC.

As for this clonotype: One end of the junction is discordant with germline, which a read error may explain. The CDR3 nucleotides are TGTGCCAGCGGGTTTCGAACGAGCTCCTACGGGCAGTACTTC. Amino acids: CASGFRTSSYGQYF. This chain links TRBV12-3 or TRBV12-4 with TRBJ2-7; D is uncertain. CDR3 length equals 14 residues.

A note on this clonotype: The missing conserved phenylalanine or tryptophan at the end of this CDR3 makes a read error likely. The chain combines TRBV11-2 with TRBJ2-7, with D hard to call. The CDR3 runs to 11 residues. CDR1 is SGHAT, CDR2 FQNNGV, per germline. CDR3 DNA sequence: TGTGCAAGCAGTCCAGCCAGTGATCAGTACCTC. Residues: CASSPASDQYL.

On this clonotype itself: Mismatch with germline at one junction end may stem from a read error. The rearrangement uses TRBV11-2 and TRBJ2-1; D not certain. This CDR3 is built from 13 residues. Per germline, CDR1 SGHAT and CDR2 FQNNGV. CDR3 nucleotide sequence: TGTGTCAGCAGCTCCCAACCCGGCCATAAGCAGTTCTTC. This sequence encodes CVSSSQPGHKQFF.

This clonotype was seen more than once but under ten times. A much larger clone lies one base from this, so it may be a read error. The chain is built from TRBV25-1 and TRBJ2-4; maybe TRBD1 (5 bases). The V gene lost 7 bases and the J gene lost 13 bases, with 14 bases spanning the gap. The germline V gene has CDR1 MGHDK and CDR2 SYGVNS. This CDR3 comprises 11 residues. For the CDR3, the DNA is TGTGCCAGCATGTACTACGACAGCCAGTACTTC. This translates into CASMYYDSQYF.

The chain uses TRBV7-9 and TRBJ2-7; tentatively, D is TRBD1 (5 bases). CDR1 and CDR2 (germline): SEHNR, FQNEAQ (reference sequence). The V gene lost 7 bases and the J gene lost 6 bases, with 19 bases spanning the gap. The CDR3 spans 14 residues. The CDR3: CASMPTDGALEQYF. CDR3 in DNA: TGTGCCAGCATGCCCACCGATGGGGCGCTCGAGCAGTACTTC.

As regards this clonotype: Compared with germline, one end of the junction differs, possibly owing to a read error. The chain combines TRBV12-3 or TRBV12-4 with TRBJ2-7; 7 bases fit TRBD1. The CDR3 loop spans 12 amino acids. Here the CDR3 reads CASSITGAGQHF. DNA of the CDR3: TGTGCCAGCAGTATCACAGGGGCCGGGCAGCACTTC.

About this clonotype itself: The CDR3 end shows no conserved phenylalanine or tryptophan, and so a read error is likely. This chain connects TRBV28 to TRBJ1-1; 9 bases are shared with TRBD1. The CDR3 runs to 14 residues. Germline V CDR1 and CDR2: MDHEN, SYDVKM. The trim removed 5 bases at V and 4 bases at J, leaving 5 bases unmatched. CDR3 in amino acids: CASSTTGGGTEAFY. CDR3 in DNA: TGTGCCAGCAGTACAACAGGGGGCGGCACTGAAGCTTTCTAT.

About this clonotype: An end of the junction does not agree with germline; a read error may underlie this. The chain uses TRBV4-1 and TRBJ2-7; TRBD2 aligns across 11 bases. The germline CDR1 and CDR2 sequences are MGHRA and YSYEKL. There are 16 residues in the CDR3. The CDR3 nucleotides read TGCGCCAACAGCCAAGAGGGGACTAGCGGCTTATACGAGCAGTACTTC. It specifies CANSQEGTSGLYEQYF.

Regarding this clonotype: At one boundary the junction diverges from the germline segment, which might be a read error. The gene calls are TRBV11-2 and TRBJ2-2; D possibly corresponds to TRBD2 (5 bases). The CDR3 runs to 12 residues. Germline-derived CDR1 and CDR2 are SGHAT and FQNNGV. CDR3 loop: CASSHGLWELFF. The CDR3 DNA reads TGTGCCAGCAGCCACGGTCTCTGGGAGCTATTTTTT.

This clonotype has just one count. Germline and junction disagree at one end, which may indicate a read error. The chain is built from TRBV7-8 and TRBJ2-3; 15 bases agree with TRBD2. CDR1 and CDR2 from the germline V gene are SGHVS and FQNEAQ. The CDR3 loop spans 16 amino acids. Written as DNA, the CDR3 is TGTGCCAGCAGCTTAGTTGGGACTAGCGGGAGGCAGACGCAGTTTTTT. Translation: CASSLVGTSGRQTQFF.

This clonotype ranks as medium-sized. V is TRBV12-3 or TRBV12-4 and J is TRBJ2-1; D is unresolved. This CDR3 has 14 residues. V was clipped by 4 bases and J by 7 bases, with 14 bases between them. The CDR3 DNA follows: TGTGCCAGCAGTTCCCCTCTCTCTAGGAATGAGCAGTTCTTC. Translated: CASSSPLSRNEQFF.

Comments on this clonotype: The junction shows a germline mismatch at one end, possibly a read error. The V gene is TRBV7-9, the J gene TRBJ2-7; D remains unclear. From germline, CDR1 is SEHNR and CDR2 FQNEAQ (reference sequence). The CDR3 has 10 residues. The CDR3 DNA is TGTGCCAGCAGTGAATCCGAGCAATGCTTC. Its protein is CASSESEQCF.

This clonotype was observed many times. CDR3 nucleotide sequence: TGCGCCAGCAGCCAAGCAGCCGGACAGGGGAGAATGGGCTACACCTTC. As protein: CASSQAAGQGRMGYTF. This chain joins TRBV4-1 and TRBJ1-2; 9 bases are a match to TRBD1. The V segment lost 1 base and the J segment 8 bases; nucleotides outside the gene matches: 11. Germline V gene sequence: CDR1 MGHRA, CDR2 YSYEKL. The CDR3 has 16 residues.

The genes are TRBV12-3 or TRBV12-4 and TRBJ1-6, with D possibly being TRBD1 (6 bases). The CDR3 has 16 residues. V was cut by 7 bases and J by 3 bases, with 16 bases left in between. The CDR3 sequence is CASIFAMGHYNSPLHF. The DNA for the CDR3 is TGTGCCAGCATTTTTGCAATGGGACACTATAATTCACCCCTCCACTTT.

CDR3 in amino acids: CSVGTGTHEQYF. The CDR3 DNA follows: TGCAGCGTTGGGACAGGCACCCACGAGCAGTACTTC. The chain combines TRBV29-1 with TRBJ2-7; 7 bases line up with TRBD1. The germline gives CDR1 SQVTM, CDR2 ANQGSEA. V was clipped by 4 bases and J by 5 bases; unmatched bases: 5. The CDR3 has 12 residues.